Below, 9 T cell receptor beta chains from the same sample are listed, as sequenced in a study of lung T cells in sarcoidosis with Löfgren's syndrome. TCRdb re-derived calls from the reads in MiXCR, one entry per CDR3 protein. Seen here are tens of thousands of distinct CDR3 sequences, around 20% observed once, and the top ten hold about 2.5%. Sequencing was done on a sample of CD4+ T cells from PBMCs. These receptors were collected from a human donor with sarcoidosis (Löfgren's syndrome or another form), or a control subject (not recorded which).

In its sample, this clonotype was seen a few times. The chain uses TRBV5-1 and TRBJ1-2; D is undetermined. Trimming took off 4 bases at V and 7 bases at J, with 14 bases between the two ends. Germline CDR1 and CDR2: SGHRS and YFSETQ. The CDR3 contains 13 residues. The CDR3: CASSQRLSSGYTF. The CDR3 DNA is TGCGCCAGCAGCCAAAGACTCAGTAGTGGCTACACCTTC. The full variable domain, its missing parts supplied by reference TRBV5-1 and TRBJ1-2, is KAGVTQTPRYLIKTRGQQVTLSCSPISGHRSVSWYQQTPGQGLQFLFEYFSETQRNKGNFPGRFSGRQFSNSRSEMNVSTLELGDSALYLCASSQRLSSGYTFGSGTRLTVV.

This clonotype was picked up many times. The chain employs TRBV24-1 and TRBJ1-4, with 9 bases identical to TRBD1. V dropped 3 bases and J dropped 8; count of bases not matched to a gene: 3. The germline V gene has CDR1 KGHDR and CDR2 SFDVKD. CDR3 size: 14 residues. CDR3 sequence: CATSDRTGDEKLFF. In DNA form, the CDR3 reads TGTGCCACCAGTGATCGGACAGGGGACGAAAAACTGTTTTTT.

As DNA, the CDR3 is TGTGCCAGCAGCCTACTACGGGACATTGGGCAGTTCTTC. As protein: CASSLLRDIGQFF. The V and J genes are TRBV14 and TRBJ2-1; the D gene is possibly TRBD1 (6 bases). This CDR3 is built from 13 residues. Germline CDR1 and CDR2: SGHDN and FVKESK. Trimming cost V 4 bases and J 12 bases, with 16 bases left between them.

Many counts were recorded for this clonotype. This sequence joins TRBV7-8 and TRBJ2-2, with D unclear. The CDR3 contains 14 residues. V dropped 0 bases and J dropped 5 bases, with 7 bases sitting between them. Germline CDR1 reads SGHVS; CDR2 reads FQNEAQ. CDR3 residues: CASSLAEQTGELFF. CDR3 nucleotides: TGTGCCAGCAGCTTAGCGGAACAGACCGGGGAGCTGTTTTTT.

Of note for this clonotype: A much larger clone lies a single base off, so this may be a read error. In DNA form, the CDR3 reads TGCGCCAGCAGCCAAGGAGGAGGAGGGAACGCTGAAGCTTTCTTT. Encoded protein: CASSQGGGGNAEAFF. This sequence joins TRBV4-1 and TRBJ1-1; D is unclear. The CDR3 is made up of 15 amino acids. The germline V gene has CDR1 MGHRA and CDR2 YSYEKL.

The sample holds many counts of this clonotype. The chain links TRBV7-8 to TRBJ1-5; D not resolved. This CDR3 contains 13 residues. V was shortened by 5 bases and J by 5 bases, with 10 bases between the two germline ends. Germline loops: CDR1 SGHVS, CDR2 FQNEAQ. CDR3 bases: TGTGCCAGCAGCCTCATGGCCCATCAGCCCCAGCATTTT. Translated, it gives CASSLMAHQPQHF.

About this clonotype: This may come from a read error, since a much larger clone is one base off. The CDR3 bases are TGTGCCAGCAGTTTCTTCTCGGGGGGGGACACTGATGCTTTCTTT. It encodes CASSFFSGGDTDAFF. The chain uses TRBV28 and TRBJ1-1; D perhaps matches TRBD1 (6 bases). This CDR3 contains 15 residues. Germline CDR1 reads MDHEN; CDR2 reads SYDVKM. Full variable domain (missing parts from reference TRBV28 and TRBJ1-1): DVKVTQSSRYLVKRTGEKVFLECVQDMDHENMFWYRQDPGLGLRLIYFSYDVKMKEKGDIPEGYSVSREKKERFSLILESASTNQTSMYLCASSFFSGGDTDAFFGQGTRLTVV.

The V gene is TRBV19, the J gene TRBJ2-5; D is possibly TRBD1 (6 bases). Trimming cost V 8 bases and J 0 bases, with 22 bases left between them. The CDR3 is 17 residues long. Germline values: CDR1 LNHDA, CDR2 SQIVND (reference sequence). The CDR3 loop is CASRKTGASDYQETQYF. CDR3 nucleotide sequence: TGTGCCAGTCGTAAGACAGGAGCCTCCGATTACCAAGAGACCCAGTACTTC.

The sample holds many counts of this clonotype. The chain has TRBV7-9 and TRBJ1-5; D gene unclear. V lost 2 bases and J 0 bases, leaving 11 bases between the germline ends. In germline, CDR1 is SEHNR, CDR2 FQNEAQ (reference sequence). The CDR3 loop spans 16 amino acids. CDR3 sequence reads: CASSLSSPLSNQPQHF. CDR3 in DNA: TGTGCCAGCAGCTTAAGTTCCCCTCTTAGCAATCAGCCCCAGCATTTT.